Detailed here is one T cell receptor (beta chain). Its antigen remains unidentified. Only in-frame clones appear in the TCRdb table, and some are missing; sequencing was by immunoSEQ multiplex PCR. The sample has about 180,000 clones; around 88% are singletons. Germline V gives CDR1 MGHRA, CDR2 YSYEKL. The trim removed 3 bases at V and 8 bases at J, leaving 4 bases unmatched. The CDR3 length is 13 residues. The entry originates in a study of Ad26.COV2.S vaccination and SARS-CoV-2 variants. Findings and limits, study-wide: Post-vaccination spike-specific CD8+ and CD4+ T cell responses reportedly had substantial breadth. Recipients given vaccine exceeded placebo recipients in spike-specific TCR breadth.

This receptor was taken from a human donor who had recovered from COVID-19. The specimen comprised peripheral blood, sampled after recovery from COVID-19. The chain has TRBV4-1 and TRBJ1-1, with TRBD1 identical over 9 bases. CDR3 protein: CASSQGQGLEAFF. The CDR3 DNA reads TGCGCCAGCAGCCAGGGACAGGGCTTGGAAGCTTTCTTT.